This T cell receptor (beta chain) was recorded in a study of graft-versus-host responses after intestinal transplantation. Across the whole study: Those transplanted obtained multivisceral, liver-intestinal, or isolated intestinal grafts. The whole recipient group had anti-thymocyte globulin induction followed by tacrolimus and steroids for roughly three years.

Whole-study findings and limits: Declines in HvG clones occurring early post-transplant were associated with peak circulating GvH clone levels. Recipient bone marrow held GvH clones, some seen earlier in ileum or blood.

The length of the CDR3 is 12 residues. Germline CDR1 is SGHAT and CDR2 is FQNNGV. Clones were read by immunoSEQ multiplex PCR, and TCRdb kept only the in-frame ones, dropping some. Found here are about 120,000 clones, approximately 96% of them singletons; the top ten hold roughly 3%. As for this clone: The antigen is not known.

The chain links TRBV11-2 to TRBJ2-5; 7 bases agree with TRBD1. The end of the DNA fits TRBJ2-7 better, so the J call may be wrong. The sequenced sample was unstimulated CD8+ T cells sorted from spleen or lymph node cells, obtained before intestinal transplant. The TCR was taken from a human donor who received an intestinal transplant. Here the CDR3 DNA reads TGTGCCAGCAGCCTGACAGGGAACGAGCAGTACTTC. It codes for CASSLTGNEQYF.